This T cell receptor beta chain was sequenced for a study of Ad26.COV2.S vaccination and SARS-CoV-2 variants. Data came from immunoSEQ multiplex PCR; TCRdb stores just in-frame clones and leaves some out. The sample has about 350,000 clones, 75% to 90% seen once. Study results and caveats: Possible underestimation of total T cell responses by the TCR breadth and depth analyses was noted. Non-spike TCR breadth did not differ much between vaccine and placebo recipients.

Regarding this clone: The antigen is undetermined.

The treatment here: around 19 received Ad26.COV2.S at low or high dose, single or two shots; several received placebo; per-sample allocation not given. At day 63 after the first vaccine or placebo injection, samples were drawn. The donor was a Boston adult aged 18-55 years. An Ad26 vector that expressed Wuhan-strain SARS-CoV-2 spike constituted the vaccine. This sequence originates from a person between 18 and 60 years old who received the Ad26.COV2.S COVID-19 vaccine or a placebo. Sequencing used peripheral blood, obtained in a trial of Ad26.COV2.S vaccine versus placebo.

CDR3: CASSLAGGLADTQYF. For the CDR3, the DNA is TGTGCCAGCAGCTTAGCGGGAGGGCTGGCAGATACGCAGTATTTT. V is TRBV5-4 and J is TRBJ2-3, with 10 bases lining up with TRBD2. Germline values: CDR1 SGHNT, CDR2 YYREEE (reference sequence). The CDR3 is 15 residues long. After removal of 2 bases from V and 4 bases from J, the junction contained 4 bases not matched to a gene.